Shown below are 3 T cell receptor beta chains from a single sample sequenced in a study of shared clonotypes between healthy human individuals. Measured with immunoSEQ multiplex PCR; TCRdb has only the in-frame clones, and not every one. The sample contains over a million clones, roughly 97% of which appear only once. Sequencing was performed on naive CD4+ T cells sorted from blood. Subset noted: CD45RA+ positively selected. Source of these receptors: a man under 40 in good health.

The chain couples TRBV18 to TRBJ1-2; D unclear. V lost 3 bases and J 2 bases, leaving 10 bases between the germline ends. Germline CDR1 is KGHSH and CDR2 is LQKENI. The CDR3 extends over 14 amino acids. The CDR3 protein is CASSPPGDNYGYTF. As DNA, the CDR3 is TGTGCCAGCTCACCGCCGGGAGACAACTATGGCTACACCTTC.

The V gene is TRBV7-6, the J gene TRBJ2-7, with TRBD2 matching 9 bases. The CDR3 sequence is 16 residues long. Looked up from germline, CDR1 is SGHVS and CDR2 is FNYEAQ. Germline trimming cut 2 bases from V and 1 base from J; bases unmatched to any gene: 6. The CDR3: CASSLLSGSRSYEQYF. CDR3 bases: TGTGCCAGCAGCTTACTTAGCGGGAGTAGGTCCTACGAGCAGTACTTC.

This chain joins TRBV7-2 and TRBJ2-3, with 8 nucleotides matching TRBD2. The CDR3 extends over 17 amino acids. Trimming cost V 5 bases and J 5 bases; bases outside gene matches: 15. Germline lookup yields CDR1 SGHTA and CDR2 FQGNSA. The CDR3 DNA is TGTGCCAGCAGCCCCTTCTTCGGAGCGGGAGACATAGATACGCAGTATTTT. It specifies CASSPFFGAGDIDTQYF.